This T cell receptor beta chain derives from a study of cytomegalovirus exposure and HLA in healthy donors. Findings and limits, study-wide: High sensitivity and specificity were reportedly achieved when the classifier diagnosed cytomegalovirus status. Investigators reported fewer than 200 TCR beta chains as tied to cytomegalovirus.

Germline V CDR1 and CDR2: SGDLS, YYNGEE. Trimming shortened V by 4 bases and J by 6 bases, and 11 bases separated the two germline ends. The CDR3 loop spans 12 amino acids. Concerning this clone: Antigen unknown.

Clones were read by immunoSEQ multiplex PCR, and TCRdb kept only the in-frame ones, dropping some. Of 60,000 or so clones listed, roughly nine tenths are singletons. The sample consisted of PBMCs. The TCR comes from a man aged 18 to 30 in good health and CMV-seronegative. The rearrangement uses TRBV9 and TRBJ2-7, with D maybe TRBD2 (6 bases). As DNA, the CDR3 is TGTGCCAGCAGCTACCTCGGGGGCGAGCAGTACTTC. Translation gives CASSYLGGEQYF.